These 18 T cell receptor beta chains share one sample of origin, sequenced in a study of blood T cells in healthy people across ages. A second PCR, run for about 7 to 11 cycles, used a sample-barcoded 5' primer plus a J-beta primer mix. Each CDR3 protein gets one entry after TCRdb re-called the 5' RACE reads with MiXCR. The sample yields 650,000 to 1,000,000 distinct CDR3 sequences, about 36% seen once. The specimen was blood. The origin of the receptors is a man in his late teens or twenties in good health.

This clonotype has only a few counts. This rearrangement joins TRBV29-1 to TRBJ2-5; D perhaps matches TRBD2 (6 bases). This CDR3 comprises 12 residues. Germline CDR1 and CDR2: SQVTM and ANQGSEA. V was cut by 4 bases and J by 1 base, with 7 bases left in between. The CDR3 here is CSVGGTQETQYF. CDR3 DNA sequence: TGCAGCGTTGGCGGGACCCAAGAGACCCAGTACTTC.

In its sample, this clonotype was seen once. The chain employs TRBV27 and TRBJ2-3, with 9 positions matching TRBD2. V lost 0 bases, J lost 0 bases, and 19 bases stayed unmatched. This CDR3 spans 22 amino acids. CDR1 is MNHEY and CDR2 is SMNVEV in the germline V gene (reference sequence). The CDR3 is CASSLSARERGVHPISTDTQYF. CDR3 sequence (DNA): TGTGCCAGCAGTTTATCGGCCCGGGAGCGGGGGGTACACCCGATTAGCACAGATACGCAGTATTTT.

This chain's CDR3 is CASSPQILYNEQFF. In nucleotides, the CDR3 is TGCGCCAGCAGCCCCCAGATCCTATACAATGAGCAGTTCTTC. The genes are TRBV4-3 and TRBJ2-1; no clear D gene. The CDR3 is 14 amino acids. Germline CDR1 is LGHNA and CDR2 is YSLEER. V shed 4 bases and J shed 4 bases, with 11 bases lying between them.

CDR3 in DNA: TGTGCCAGCAGCCCTAGCCCGGCTAGCGGAGAGACCCAGTACTTC. Protein: CASSPSPASGETQYF. The chain recombines TRBV5-4 with TRBJ2-5; 7 bases align to TRBD2. V lost 4 bases to trimming and J lost 4 bases; unmatched junction nucleotides: 10. CDR1 SGHNT and CDR2 YYREEE come from the germline V gene (reference sequence). The CDR3 extends over 15 amino acids.

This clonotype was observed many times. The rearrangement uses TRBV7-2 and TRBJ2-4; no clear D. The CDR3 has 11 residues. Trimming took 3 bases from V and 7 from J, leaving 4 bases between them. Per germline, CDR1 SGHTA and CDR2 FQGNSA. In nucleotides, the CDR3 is TGTGCCAGCAGCTTCTCGAACATTCAGTACTTC. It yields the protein CASSFSNIQYF.

The CDR3 is CASSLKSGPYNEQFF. For the CDR3, the DNA is TGTGCCAGCAGCTTAAAGAGCGGGCCCTACAATGAGCAGTTCTTC. The V and J genes are TRBV7-2 and TRBJ2-1; a weak D match, TRBD2 (6 bases). CDR3 length: 15 amino acids. V dropped 2 bases and J dropped 2 bases, with 10 bases sitting between them. Germline V gives CDR1 SGHTA, CDR2 FQGNSA.

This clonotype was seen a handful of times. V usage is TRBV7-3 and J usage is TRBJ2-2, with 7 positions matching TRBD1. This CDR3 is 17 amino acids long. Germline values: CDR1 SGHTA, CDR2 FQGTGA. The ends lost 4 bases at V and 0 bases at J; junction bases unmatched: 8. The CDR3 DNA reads TGTGCCAGCAGCTACCGAGAAGGGGGCCCGAACACCGGGGAGCTGTTTTTT. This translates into CASSYREGGPNTGELFF.

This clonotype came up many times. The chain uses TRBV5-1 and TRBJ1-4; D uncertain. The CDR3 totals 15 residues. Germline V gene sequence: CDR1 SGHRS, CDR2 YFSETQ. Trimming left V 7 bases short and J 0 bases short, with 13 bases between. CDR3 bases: TGCGCCAGCGGAAGGGAGACCTCAACTAATGAAAAACTGTTTTTT. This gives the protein CASGRETSTNEKLFF. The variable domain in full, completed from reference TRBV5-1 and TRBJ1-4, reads KAGVTQTPRYLIKTRGQQVTLSCSPISGHRSVSWYQQTPGQGLQFLFEYFSETQRNKGNFPGRFSGRQFSNSRSEMNVSTLELGDSALYLCASGRETSTNEKLFFGSGTQLSVL.

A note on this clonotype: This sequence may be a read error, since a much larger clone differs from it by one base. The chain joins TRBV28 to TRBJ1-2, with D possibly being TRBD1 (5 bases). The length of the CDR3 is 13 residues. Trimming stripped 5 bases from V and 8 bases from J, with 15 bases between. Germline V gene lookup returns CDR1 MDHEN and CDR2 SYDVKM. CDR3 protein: CASSGDPPGGYTF. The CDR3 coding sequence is TGTGCCAGCAGTGGGGACCCCCCGGGCGGCTACACCTTC.

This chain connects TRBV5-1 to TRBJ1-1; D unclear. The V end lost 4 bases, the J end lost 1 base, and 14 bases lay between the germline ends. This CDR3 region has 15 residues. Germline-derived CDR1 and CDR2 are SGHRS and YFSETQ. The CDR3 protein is CASSVRNFWNTEAFF. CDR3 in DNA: TGCGCCAGCAGCGTCCGGAACTTCTGGAACACTGAAGCTTTCTTT. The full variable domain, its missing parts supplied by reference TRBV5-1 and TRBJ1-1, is KAGVTQTPRYLIKTRGQQVTLSCSPISGHRSVSWYQQTPGQGLQFLFEYFSETQRNKGNFPGRFSGRQFSNSRSEMNVSTLELGDSALYLCASSVRNFWNTEAFFGQGTRLTVV.

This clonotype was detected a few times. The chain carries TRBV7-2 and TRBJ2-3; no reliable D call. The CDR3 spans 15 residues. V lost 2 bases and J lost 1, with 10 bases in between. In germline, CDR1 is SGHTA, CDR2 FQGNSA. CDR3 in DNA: TGTGCCAGCAGCTTATTAGTGGTGGGCACAGATACGCAGTATTTT. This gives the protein CASSLLVVGTDTQYF.

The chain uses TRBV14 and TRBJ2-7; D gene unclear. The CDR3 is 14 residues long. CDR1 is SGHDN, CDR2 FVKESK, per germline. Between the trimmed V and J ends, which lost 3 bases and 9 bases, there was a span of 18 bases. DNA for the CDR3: TGTGCCAGCAGCCAGGCACTCCCACCCTGCGGGCAGTACTTC. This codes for CASSQALPPCGQYF.

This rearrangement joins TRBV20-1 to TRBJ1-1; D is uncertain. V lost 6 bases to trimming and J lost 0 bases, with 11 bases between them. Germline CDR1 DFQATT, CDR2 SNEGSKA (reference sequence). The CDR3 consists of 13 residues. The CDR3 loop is CSALYPMNTEAFF. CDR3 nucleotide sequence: TGCAGTGCCCTCTACCCCATGAACACTGAAGCTTTCTTT.

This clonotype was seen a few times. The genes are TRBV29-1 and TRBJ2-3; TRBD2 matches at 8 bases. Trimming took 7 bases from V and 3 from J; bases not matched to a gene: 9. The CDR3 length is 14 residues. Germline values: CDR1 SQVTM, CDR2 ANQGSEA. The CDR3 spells CSGRLATRTDTQYF. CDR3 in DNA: TGCAGCGGCCGACTAGCGACAAGAACAGATACGCAGTATTTT.

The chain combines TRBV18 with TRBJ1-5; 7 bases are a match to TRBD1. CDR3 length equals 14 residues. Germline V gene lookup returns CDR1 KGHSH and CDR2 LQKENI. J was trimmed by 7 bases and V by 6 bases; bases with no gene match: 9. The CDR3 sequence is CASSVDREGQPQHF. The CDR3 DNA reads TGTGCCAGCTCGGTCGACAGGGAAGGACAGCCCCAGCATTTT.

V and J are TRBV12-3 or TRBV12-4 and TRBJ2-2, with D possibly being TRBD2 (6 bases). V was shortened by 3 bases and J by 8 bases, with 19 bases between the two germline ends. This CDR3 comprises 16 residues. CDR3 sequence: CASSFPGRRGVGELFF. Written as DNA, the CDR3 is TGTGCCAGCAGTTTCCCGGGTCGGAGGGGCGTGGGGGAGCTGTTTTTT.

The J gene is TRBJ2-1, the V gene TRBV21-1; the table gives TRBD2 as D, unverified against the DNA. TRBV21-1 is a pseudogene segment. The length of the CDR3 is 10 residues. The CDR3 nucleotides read TGTGCCTGCAGGGGCCATGAGCAGTTCTTC. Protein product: CACRGHEQFF.

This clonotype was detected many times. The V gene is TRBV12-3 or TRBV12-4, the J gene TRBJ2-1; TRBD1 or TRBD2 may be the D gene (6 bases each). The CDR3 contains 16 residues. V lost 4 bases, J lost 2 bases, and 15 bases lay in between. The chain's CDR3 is CASSSPVGGPYNEQFF. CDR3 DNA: TGTGCCAGCAGTTCCCCTGTCGGGGGCCCCTACAATGAGCAGTTCTTC.